The 10 T cell receptor beta chains given below trace back to one sample, sequenced in a study of early T cells in non-severe SARS-CoV-2 infection (dated by TCRdb to 2020 to 2022). The library came from 5' RACE. Sequenced on a NextSeq 500. The public reads were run again by TCRdb, first through fastp at Q25 and then through MiXCR, and only productive beta chains were kept. One record per CDR3 amino acid sequence lists the most common genes and DNA. Within this sample are 50,000 or so distinct CDR3 sequences, with just under 15% of them counted one time only. Over 8% of the sample belongs to the ten largest clones. This material consisted of whole blood, taken at baseline. All receptors derive from an adult who was a healthcare worker with PCR-confirmed SARS-CoV-2 infection or an uninfected control (not recorded which).

This clonotype has a count of ten or more. The V call is TRBV9, the J call TRBJ2-1; 11 bases agree with TRBD2. The CDR3 is 16 amino acids. Germline loops: CDR1 SGDLS, CDR2 YYNGEE. Losses at the gene ends were 2 bases for V and 4 bases for J; bases not matched to a gene: 5. The CDR3 coding sequence is TGTGCCAGCAGCGTCCGGACTAGCGGGCCTTACAATGAGCAGTTCTTC. Its protein is CASSVRTSGPYNEQFF.

This clonotype occurred a few times. The chain combines TRBV19 with TRBJ1-2, with TRBD1 matching 7 bases. Per germline, CDR1 LNHDA and CDR2 SQIVND (reference sequence). V trimming: 7 bases; J trimming: 0 bases; junction bases outside the gene matches: 8. This CDR3 is 15 amino acids long. The CDR3 nucleotides are TGTGCCAGTAAACTTGGTGGGACAGCTAACTATGGCTACACCTTC. Protein: CASKLGGTANYGYTF.

The chain joins TRBV11-2 to TRBJ2-5, with 16 bases fitting TRBD2. Germline V CDR1 and CDR2: SGHAT, FQNNGV. The CDR3 extends over 16 amino acids. J lost 5 bases, V lost 6 bases, and 6 bases had no gene match. CDR3 DNA sequence: TGTGCCAGCAGTTTGGGGACTAGCGGGGGGGCGGAGACCCAGTACTTC. It translates to CASSLGTSGGAETQYF.

The rearrangement joins TRBV19 to TRBJ2-7, with 10 positions matching TRBD1. The CDR3 contains 14 residues. After removal of 8 bases from V and 3 bases from J, the junction contained 7 bases not matched to a gene. Germline CDR1 reads LNHDA; CDR2 reads SQIVND (reference sequence). The CDR3 loop is CASSTGGGVYEQYF. The CDR3 region has the DNA TGTGCCAGTTCGACAGGGGGCGGAGTCTACGAGCAGTACTTC.

The sample holds many counts of this clonotype. The chain links TRBV20-1 to TRBJ2-1; TRBD2 aligns across 8 bases. The junction had 8 bases not matched to a gene; V was cut back by 8 bases and J by 2 bases. The germline V gene has CDR1 DFQATT and CDR2 SNEGSKA (reference sequence). CDR3 size: 14 residues. CDR3: CSTYSGVTYNEQFF. In nucleotides, the CDR3 is TGCAGTACCTATAGCGGGGTAACCTACAATGAGCAGTTCTTC.

This clonotype came up a few times. The chain employs TRBV11-2 and TRBJ2-7; D possibly corresponds to TRBD2 (5 bases). The CDR3 spans 11 residues. With 8 bases removed from V and 5 bases from J, the gap between germline ends came to 10 bases. Germline assignment: CDR1 SGHAT and CDR2 FQNNGV. The DNA of the CDR3 is TGTGCCAGCGGGAGCATCAACGAGCAGTACTTC. Protein product: CASGSINEQYF.

V and J are TRBV28 and TRBJ2-5; D gene uncertain. Per the germline V gene, CDR1 is MDHEN and CDR2 is SYDVKM. The CDR3 length is 13 residues. V lost 1 base and J 5 bases, leaving 8 bases between the germline ends. The CDR3 protein is CASSLYDLETQYF. CDR3 coding DNA: TGTGCCAGCAGTTTATATGACCTTGAGACCCAGTACTTC.

The CDR3 DNA is TGTGCCAGCAGTGACTCGGCAGACTCTGGGGCCAACGTCCTGACTTTC. Residues: CASSDSADSGANVLTF. The chain links TRBV6-4 to TRBJ2-6; the D is unclear. CDR1 and CDR2 from the germline V gene are MRHNA and SNTAGT. Trimming took off 0 bases at V and 0 bases at J, with 6 bases between the two ends. The CDR3 length is 16 residues.

In its sample, this clonotype was seen a few times. The chain combines TRBV7-6 with TRBJ1-5; D ambiguous. CDR3 length: 13 amino acids. Trimming left V 3 bases short and J 4 bases short, with 7 bases between. Germline assignment: CDR1 SGHVS and CDR2 FNYEAQ. CDR3 sequence (DNA): TGTGCCAGCAGCTTCGACGGTAATCAGCCCCAGCATTTT. This translates into CASSFDGNQPQHF.

This chain links TRBV28 with TRBJ2-7; 8 bases fit TRBD1. Germline V gene lookup returns CDR1 MDHEN and CDR2 SYDVKM. Trimming cost V 5 bases and J 6 bases; bases outside gene matches: 3. The CDR3 totals 12 residues. Here the CDR3 reads CASSVQGGEQYF. CDR3 DNA sequence: TGTGCCAGCAGTGTACAGGGGGGCGAGCAGTACTTC. Filled out from reference TRBV28 and TRBJ2-7, the complete variable domain reads DVKVTQSSRYLVKRTGEKVFLECVQDMDHENMFWYRQDPGLGLRLIYFSYDVKMKEKGDIPEGYSVSREKKERFSLILESASTNQTSMYLCASSVQGGEQYFGPGTRLTVT.